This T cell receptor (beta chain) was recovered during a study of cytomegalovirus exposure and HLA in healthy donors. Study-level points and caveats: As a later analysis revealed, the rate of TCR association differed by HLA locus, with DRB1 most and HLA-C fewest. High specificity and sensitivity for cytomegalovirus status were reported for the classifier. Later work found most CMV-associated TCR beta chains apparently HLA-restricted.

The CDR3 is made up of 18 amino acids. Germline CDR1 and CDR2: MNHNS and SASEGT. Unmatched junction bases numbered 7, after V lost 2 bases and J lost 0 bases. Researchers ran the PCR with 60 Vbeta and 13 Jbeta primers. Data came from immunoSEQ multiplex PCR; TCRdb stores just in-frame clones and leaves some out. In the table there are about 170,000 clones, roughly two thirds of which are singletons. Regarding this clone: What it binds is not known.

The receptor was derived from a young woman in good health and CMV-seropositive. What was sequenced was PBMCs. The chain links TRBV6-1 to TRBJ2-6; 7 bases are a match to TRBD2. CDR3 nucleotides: TGTGCCAGCAGTGAATTCGGTGCGGGGGACTCTGGGGCCAACGTCCTGACTTTC. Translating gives CASSEFGAGDSGANVLTF.